The 9 T cell receptor beta chains listed next were all sequenced from one sample in a study of siplizumab effects on memory and regulatory T cells. Sequenced by immunoSEQ multiplex PCR; TCRdb stores in-frame clones only, minus some. The repertoire includes about 63,000 clones, approximately 87% of them detected once, and 3% to 4% sits in the top ten. The sequencing sample was made of memory CD4+ T cells sorted from blood. These receptors were taken from a human donor in good health.

The sample holds one count of this clone. The J gene is TRBJ2-5, the V gene TRBV27; 8 nucleotides align to TRBD1. J lost 4 bases, V lost 5 bases, and 9 bases had no gene match. CDR1 is MNHEY and CDR2 is SMNVEV in the germline V gene (reference sequence). The CDR3 spans 15 residues. CDR3 bases: TGTGCCAGCAGTCCCCGGACAGGGTTTGGAGAGACCCAGTACTTC. Encoded protein: CASSPRTGFGETQYF.

CDR3 DNA: TGTGCCAGCTCACCAGACGTGGTTCGGGCCAAAAACATTCAGTACTTC. Translated, it gives CASSPDVVRAKNIQYF. This chain joins TRBV18 and TRBJ2-4; D gene uncertain. Trimming pared 2 bases from V and 1 base from J, leaving 12 bases between. Germline loops: CDR1 KGHSH, CDR2 LQKENI. This CDR3 is 16 amino acids long.

The V and J genes are TRBV5-6 and TRBJ2-5, with D perhaps matching TRBD1 (5 bases). The CDR3 is 15 amino acids. Germline V CDR1 and CDR2: SGHDT, YYEEEE. V lost 1 base and J lost 1, with 11 bases in between. In DNA, the CDR3 is TGTGCCAGCAGCTTGTTGGGGCGGCTCCAAGAGACCCAGTACTTC. Translation: CASSLLGRLQETQYF.

J is TRBJ1-2 and V is TRBV6-1, with D hard to call. CDR1 and CDR2 (germline): MNHNS, SASEGT. This CDR3 comprises 12 residues. V lost 7 bases and J 6 bases, leaving 12 bases between the germline ends. The CDR3 nucleotides read TGTGCCAGCACCGAAGGAGGGAATGGCTACACCTTC. Amino acid sequence: CASTEGGNGYTF.

The table lists this clone with a count of one. This chain uses TRBV9 with TRBJ1-1; possibly TRBD1 for D (5 bases). V lost 3 bases to trimming and J lost 1 base, with 10 bases between them. CDR1 and CDR2 (germline): SGDLS, YYNGEE. This CDR3 comprises 14 residues. CDR3 protein: CASSAGWGNTEAFF. For the CDR3, the DNA is TGTGCCAGCAGCGCAGGGTGGGGGAACACTGAAGCTTTCTTT. Full variable domain (remainder filled in from reference TRBV9 and TRBJ1-1): DSGVTQTPKHLITATGQRVTLRCSPRSGDLSVYWYQQSLDQGLQFLIQYYNGEERAKGNILERFSAQQFPDLHSELNLSSLELGDSALYFCASSAGWGNTEAFFGQGTRLTVV.

The rearrangement uses TRBV6-4 and TRBJ1-3, with D uncertain. Germline lookup yields CDR1 MRHNA and CDR2 SNTAGT. Trimming removed 7 bases at V and 0 bases at J, with 25 bases between. The CDR3 has 19 amino acids. DNA for the CDR3: TGTGCCAGCACCCCCTTCTTACAAGGGCCCTCTTACTCTGGAAACACCATATATTTT. Protein: CASTPFLQGPSYSGNTIYF.

The genes are TRBV28 and TRBJ1-1, with D possibly matching TRBD1 (5 bases). The CDR3 sequence is 14 residues long. V dropped 2 bases and J dropped 3 bases, with 10 bases sitting between them. Germline V lookup: CDR1 MDHEN, CDR2 SYDVKM. The CDR3 sequence: CASSLVRAYTEAFF. The CDR3 DNA follows: TGTGCCAGCAGTTTAGTCAGGGCCTACACTGAAGCTTTCTTT.

V gene TRBV7-2 combines with J gene TRBJ1-2; 7 nucleotides agree with TRBD1. Looked up from germline, CDR1 is SGHTA and CDR2 is FQGNSA. This CDR3 region has 13 residues. Germline trimming cut 5 bases from V and 3 bases from J; bases unmatched to any gene: 3. CDR3 coding DNA: TGTGCCAGCAGCCTAACAGGGGACTATGGCTACACCTTC. Translation gives CASSLTGDYGYTF.

In this sample, this clone turned up many times. CDR3 nucleotides: TGCGCCAGCAGCTTGGGAGACTGGAACTATGGCTACACCTTC. As protein: CASSLGDWNYGYTF. The chain employs TRBV5-1 and TRBJ1-2; D is ambiguous. CDR1 SGHRS and CDR2 YFSETQ come from the germline V gene. V was clipped by 0 bases and J by 2 bases, with 8 bases between them. CDR3 length equals 14 residues.